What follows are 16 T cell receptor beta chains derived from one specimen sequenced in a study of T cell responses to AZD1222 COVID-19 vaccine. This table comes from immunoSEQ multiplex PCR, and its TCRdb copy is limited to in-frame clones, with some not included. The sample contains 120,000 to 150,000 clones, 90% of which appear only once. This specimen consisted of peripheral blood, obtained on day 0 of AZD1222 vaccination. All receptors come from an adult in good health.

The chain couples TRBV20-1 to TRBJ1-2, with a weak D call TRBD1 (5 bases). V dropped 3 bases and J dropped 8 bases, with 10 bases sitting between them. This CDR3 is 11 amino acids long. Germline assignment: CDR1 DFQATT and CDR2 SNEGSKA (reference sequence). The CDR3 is CSASPRDGYTF. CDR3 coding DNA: TGCAGTGCTAGTCCAAGGGACGGCTACACCTTC.

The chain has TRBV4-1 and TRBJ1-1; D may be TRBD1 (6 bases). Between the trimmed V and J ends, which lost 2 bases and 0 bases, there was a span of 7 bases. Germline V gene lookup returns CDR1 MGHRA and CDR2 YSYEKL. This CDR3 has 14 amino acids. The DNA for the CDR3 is TGCGCCAGCAGCCAAACAGGGATGAACACTGAAGCTTTCTTT. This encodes CASSQTGMNTEAFF.

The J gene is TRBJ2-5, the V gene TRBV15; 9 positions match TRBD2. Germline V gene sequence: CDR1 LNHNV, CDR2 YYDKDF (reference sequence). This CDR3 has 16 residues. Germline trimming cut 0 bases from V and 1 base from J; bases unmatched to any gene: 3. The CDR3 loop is CATSRELAGIQETQYF. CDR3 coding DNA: TGTGCCACCAGCAGAGAGCTAGCGGGAATCCAAGAGACCCAGTACTTC.

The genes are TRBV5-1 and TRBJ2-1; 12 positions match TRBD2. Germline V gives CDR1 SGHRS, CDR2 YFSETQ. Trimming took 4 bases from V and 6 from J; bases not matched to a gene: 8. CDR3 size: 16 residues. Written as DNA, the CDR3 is TGCGCCAGCAGCAGTTTACTAGCGGGGGGAACCAATGAGCAGTTCTTC. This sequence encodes CASSSLLAGGTNEQFF.

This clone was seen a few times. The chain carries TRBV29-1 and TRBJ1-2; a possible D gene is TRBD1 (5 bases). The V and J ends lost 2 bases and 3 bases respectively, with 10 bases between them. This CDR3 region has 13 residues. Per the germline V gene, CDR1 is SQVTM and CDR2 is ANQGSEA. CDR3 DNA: TGCAGCGTTGAACCGCCGGGGGACTATGGCTACACCTTC. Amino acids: CSVEPPGDYGYTF.

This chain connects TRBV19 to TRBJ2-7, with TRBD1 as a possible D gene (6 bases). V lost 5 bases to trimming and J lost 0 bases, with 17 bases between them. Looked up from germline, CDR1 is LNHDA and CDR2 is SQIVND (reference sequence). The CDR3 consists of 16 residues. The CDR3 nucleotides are TGTGCCAGTAGTCCCGCTGGGGGCACGCACTCCTACGAGCAGTACTTC. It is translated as CASSPAGGTHSYEQYF.

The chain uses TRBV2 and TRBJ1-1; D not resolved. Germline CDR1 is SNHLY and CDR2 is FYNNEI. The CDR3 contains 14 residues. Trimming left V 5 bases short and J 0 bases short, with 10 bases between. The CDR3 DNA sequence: TGTGCCAGCAGTTTTGAGGGCATGAACACTGAAGCTTTCTTT. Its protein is CASSFEGMNTEAFF.

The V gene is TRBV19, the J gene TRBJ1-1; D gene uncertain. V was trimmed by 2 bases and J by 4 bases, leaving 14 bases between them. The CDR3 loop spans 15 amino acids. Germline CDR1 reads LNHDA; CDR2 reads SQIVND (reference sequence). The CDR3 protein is CASSIPAGWGTEAFF. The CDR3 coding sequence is TGTGCCAGTAGTATACCGGCCGGTTGGGGCACTGAAGCTTTCTTT.

This CDR3 reads CASSPPGTSGYEQYF. DNA of the CDR3: TGTGCCAGCTCCCCTCCCGGGACTAGCGGCTACGAGCAGTACTTC. The gene calls are TRBV18 and TRBJ2-7; 11 bases line up with TRBD2. CDR1 and CDR2 from the germline V gene are KGHSH and LQKENI. The junction had 7 bases not matched to a gene; V was cut back by 6 bases and J by 3 bases. The CDR3 is 15 residues long.

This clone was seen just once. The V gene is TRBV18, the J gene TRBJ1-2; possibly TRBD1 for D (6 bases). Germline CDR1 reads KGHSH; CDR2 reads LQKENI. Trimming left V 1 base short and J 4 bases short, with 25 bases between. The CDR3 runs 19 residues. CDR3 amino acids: CASSPLGSQGVRRFYGYTF. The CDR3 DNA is TGTGCCAGCTCACCACTAGGGTCACAGGGAGTTCGCAGATTCTATGGCTACACCTTC.

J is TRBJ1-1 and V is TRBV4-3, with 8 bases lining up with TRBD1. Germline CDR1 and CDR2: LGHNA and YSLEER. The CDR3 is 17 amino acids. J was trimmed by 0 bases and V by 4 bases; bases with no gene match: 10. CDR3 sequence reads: CASSLIPTGEVNTEAFF. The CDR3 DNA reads TGCGCCAGCAGCCTAATTCCGACAGGGGAGGTGAACACTGAAGCTTTCTTT.

DNA for the CDR3: TGCACCAGCAGCCAAGATAGCGGGGAAGGGGAGTCGGCTGAAGCTTTCTTT. Translating gives CTSSQDSGEGESAEAFF. The rearrangement links TRBV1 to TRBJ1-1. TRBV1 is designated a pseudogene. CDR3 length equals 17 residues.

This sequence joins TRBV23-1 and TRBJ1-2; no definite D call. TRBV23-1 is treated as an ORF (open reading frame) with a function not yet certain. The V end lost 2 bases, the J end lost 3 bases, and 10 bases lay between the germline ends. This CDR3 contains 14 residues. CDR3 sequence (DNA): TGCGCCAGCAGTCAAGGGATCCGATACTATGGCTACACCTTC. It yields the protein CASSQGIRYYGYTF.

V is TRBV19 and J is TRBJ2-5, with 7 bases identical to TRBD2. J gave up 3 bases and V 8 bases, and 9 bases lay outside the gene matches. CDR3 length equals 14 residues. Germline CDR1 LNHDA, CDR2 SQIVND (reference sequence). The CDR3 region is CASAFGGGEETQYF. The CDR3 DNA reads TGTGCCAGTGCTTTCGGGGGAGGGGAAGAGACCCAGTACTTC. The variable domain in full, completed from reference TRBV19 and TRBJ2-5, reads DGGITQSPKYLFRKEGQNVTLSCEQNLNHDAMYWYRQDPGQGLRLIYYSQIVNDFQKGDIAEGYSVSREKKESFPLTVTSAQKNPTAFYLCASAFGGGEETQYFGPGTRLLVL.

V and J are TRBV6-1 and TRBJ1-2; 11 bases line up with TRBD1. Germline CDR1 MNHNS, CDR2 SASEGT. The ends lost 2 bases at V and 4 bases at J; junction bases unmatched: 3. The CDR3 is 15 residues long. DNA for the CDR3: TGTGCCAGCAGTGAATCCGGGACAGGGGGCTATGGCTACACCTTC. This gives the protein CASSESGTGGYGYTF.

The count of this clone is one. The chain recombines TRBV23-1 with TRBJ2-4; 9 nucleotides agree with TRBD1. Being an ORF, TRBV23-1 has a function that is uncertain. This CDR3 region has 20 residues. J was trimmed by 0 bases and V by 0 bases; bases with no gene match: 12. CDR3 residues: CASSQSSRDRDRIAKNIQYF. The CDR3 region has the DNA TGCGCCAGCAGTCAATCTTCCCGGGACAGGGACCGGATAGCCAAAAACATTCAGTACTTC.